Listed below are T cell receptor beta chains from one sample, sequenced in a study of blood T cell repertoires in COVID-19. Some clones are missing from TCRdb's copy, which holds only in-frame ones; the method was immunoSEQ multiplex PCR. The table lists under 250,000 clones, 82% of them singletons. Material: PBMCs or T cells enriched from blood (not recorded which). These receptors originate from a woman aged 55-70 years who had recovered from COVID-19. The CDR3 runs from the conserved cysteine through the conserved F or W. Fields, in order: V gene, clone size, J gene, D gene, CDR3 DNA, CDR3 protein. D genes are given only for firm matches. Rows may omit the clone size; those that give it use once, few, many or a size class.

v_gene: TRBV19; abundance: -; j_gene: TRBJ1-6; d_gene: TRBD1; CDR3nt: TGTGCCAGTAGCCGGGACAGGGGATTTAATTCACCCCTCCACTTT; CDR3aa: CASSRDRGFNSPLHF
v_gene: TRBV3-1/TRBV3-2; abundance: -; j_gene: TRBJ2-3; d_gene: TRBD2; CDR3nt: TGTGCCAGCAGCGCCGGGAGGGTGGATACGCAGTATTTT; CDR3aa: CASSAGRVDTQYF
v_gene: TRBV5-5; abundance: -; j_gene: TRBJ2-7; d_gene: TRBD2; CDR3nt: TGTGCCAGCAGCTTGGCGGGGCGGGAGGGCCCCTCCTACGAGCAGTACTTC; CDR3aa: CASSLAGREGPSYEQYF
v_gene: TRBV6-4; abundance: -; j_gene: TRBJ2-2; d_gene: -; CDR3nt: TGTGCCAGCAGTGGGAAGGGGACCGGGGAGCTGTTTTTT; CDR3aa: CASSGKGTGELFF
v_gene: TRBV29-1; abundance: once; j_gene: TRBJ2-3; d_gene: -; CDR3nt: TGCAGTCCCGAGGGAGGGGGGGGAAGCACAGATACGCAGTATTTT; CDR3aa: CSPEGGGGSTDTQYF
v_gene: TRBV7-8; abundance: few; j_gene: TRBJ2-5; d_gene: -; CDR3nt: TGTGCCAGCAGCTCTGATGCGGAGCCCCAGTACTTC; CDR3aa: CASSSDAEPQYF
v_gene: TRBV4-3; abundance: -; j_gene: TRBJ1-1; d_gene: -; CDR3nt: TGCGCCAGCAGCGAGCTTGGAGGGTGGGTAGGGACTGAAGCTTTCTTT; CDR3aa: CASSELGGWVGTEAFF
v_gene: TRBV7-8; abundance: -; j_gene: TRBJ1-2; d_gene: -; CDR3nt: TGTGCCAGCAGCTCGGACATCAGGGCTAACTATGGCTACACCTTC; CDR3aa: CASSSDIRANYGYTF
v_gene: TRBV12-5; abundance: -; j_gene: TRBJ1-5; d_gene: TRBD1; CDR3nt: TGTGCTAGTGGTTTGAGTACAGGGGGCCTTCTTAGCAATCAGCCCCAGCATTTT; CDR3aa: CASGLSTGGLLSNQPQHF
v_gene: TRBV9; abundance: -; j_gene: TRBJ2-1; d_gene: -; CDR3nt: TGTGCCAGCAGCGTAGGAGGGTGGGATGAGCAGTTCTTC; CDR3aa: CASSVGGWDEQFF
v_gene: TRBV27; abundance: -; j_gene: TRBJ1-2; d_gene: -; CDR3nt: TGTGCCAGCAGTTTATCGATTGGGCCCTATGGCTACACCTTC; CDR3aa: CASSLSIGPYGYTF
v_gene: TRBV18; abundance: -; j_gene: TRBJ2-2; d_gene: TRBD1; CDR3nt: TGTGCCAGCTCACCACAGGGACAGGGGGCGAACACCGGGGAGCTGTTTTTT; CDR3aa: CASSPQGQGANTGELFF
v_gene: TRBV3-1/TRBV3-2; abundance: -; j_gene: TRBJ2-1; d_gene: -; CDR3nt: TGTGCCAGCAGCCAAGATGGGAGCAGCTCCTTTGAGCAGTTCTTC; CDR3aa: CASSQDGSSSFEQFF
v_gene: TRBV2; abundance: -; j_gene: TRBJ1-4; d_gene: -; CDR3nt: TGTGCCAGCAACGGACAGTTTAATGAAAAACTGTTTTTT; CDR3aa: CASNGQFNEKLFF
v_gene: TRBV24-1; abundance: once; j_gene: TRBJ2-3; d_gene: TRBD1; CDR3nt: TGTGCCACCAGTGATCCAGGGGGCGCGGGCACAGATACGCAGTATTTT; CDR3aa: CATSDPGGAGTDTQYF
v_gene: TRBV6-6; abundance: -; j_gene: TRBJ2-1; d_gene: -; CDR3nt: TGTGCCAGCAAACTGACTAGATCGGCGGAGCAGTTCTTC; CDR3aa: CASKLTRSAEQFF
v_gene: TRBV6-2/TRBV6-3; abundance: -; j_gene: TRBJ1-1; d_gene: -; CDR3nt: TGTGCCAGCAGTTACTCGACTACAGGGCGTAACACTGAAGCTTTCTTT; CDR3aa: CASSYSTTGRNTEAFF
v_gene: TRBV7-9; abundance: -; j_gene: TRBJ1-5; d_gene: -; CDR3nt: TGTGCCAGCAGCCGGGATAATCAGCCCCAGCATTTT; CDR3aa: CASSRDNQPQHF
v_gene: TRBV2; abundance: -; j_gene: TRBJ2-7; d_gene: TRBD1; CDR3nt: TGTGTTAAGGGGGGACAGGGCTACGAGCAGTACTTC; CDR3aa: CVKGGQGYEQYF
v_gene: TRBV11-2; abundance: -; j_gene: TRBJ2-7; d_gene: -; CDR3nt: TGTGCCAGCAGTCCCCCTGGCGGGGTCTCCTACGAGCAGTACTTC; CDR3aa: CASSPPGGVSYEQYF
v_gene: TRBV7-2; abundance: once; j_gene: TRBJ2-3; d_gene: -; CDR3nt: TGTGCCAGCAGCTTAGCGCCGGGAGGCACAGATACGCAGTATTTT; CDR3aa: CASSLAPGGTDTQYF
v_gene: TRBV10-1; abundance: -; j_gene: TRBJ2-5; d_gene: TRBD2; CDR3nt: TGCGCCAGCTCGGAACTAGCGGGAGGCCAAGAGACCCAGTACTTC; CDR3aa: CASSELAGGQETQYF
v_gene: TRBV6-5; abundance: once; j_gene: TRBJ2-3; d_gene: -; CDR3nt: TGTGCCAGCAGCCGTACCGTAGGCACAGATACGCAGTATTTT; CDR3aa: CASSRTVGTDTQYF
v_gene: TRBV6-5; abundance: -; j_gene: TRBJ1-5; d_gene: TRBD1; CDR3nt: TGTGCCAGCAGCCCCGACAGGGGAGAACAGCCCCAGCATTTT; CDR3aa: CASSPDRGEQPQHF
v_gene: TRBV19; abundance: -; j_gene: TRBJ2-3; d_gene: -; CDR3nt: TGTGCCAGTACCCCCCGGGGGTTAGGGAGAGGCACAGATACGCAGTATTTT; CDR3aa: CASTPRGLGRGTDTQYF
v_gene: TRBV11-2; abundance: -; j_gene: TRBJ2-1; d_gene: -; CDR3nt: TGTGCCAGCAGCTGGGCCAGGACAGCCTACAATGAGCAGTTCTTC; CDR3aa: CASSWARTAYNEQFF
v_gene: TRBV29-1; abundance: -; j_gene: TRBJ2-7; d_gene: TRBD1; CDR3nt: TGCAACGAATCGGACAGGGCACCCTACGAGCAGTACTTC; CDR3aa: CNESDRAPYEQYF
v_gene: TRBV4-2; abundance: -; j_gene: TRBJ1-6; d_gene: TRBD1; CDR3nt: TGTGCCAGCAGCCAAGATATCGGACAGGTAGCTTCACCCCTCCACTTT; CDR3aa: CASSQDIGQVASPLHF
v_gene: TRBV10-3; abundance: -; j_gene: TRBJ2-2; d_gene: -; CDR3nt: TGTGCCATCAGGGAGGCAGGGTGGAACACCGGGGAGCTGTTTTTT; CDR3aa: CAIREAGWNTGELFF
v_gene: TRBV27; abundance: -; j_gene: TRBJ1-1; d_gene: -; CDR3nt: TGTGCCAGCAGCCCCGTACAGGGACGAGCTTTCTTT; CDR3aa: CASSPVQGRAFF
v_gene: TRBV7-3; abundance: -; j_gene: TRBJ2-2; d_gene: TRBD1; CDR3nt: TGTGCCAGCAGCTTACCTACAGGGGGCACCGGGGAGCTGTTTTTT; CDR3aa: CASSLPTGGTGELFF
v_gene: TRBV6-2/TRBV6-3; abundance: -; j_gene: TRBJ2-1; d_gene: -; CDR3nt: TGTGCCAGCAGTACCCGTCTGGCCACGGGGAATGAGCAGTTCTTC; CDR3aa: CASSTRLATGNEQFF
v_gene: TRBV27; abundance: many; j_gene: TRBJ1-2; d_gene: -; CDR3nt: TGTGCCAGCAGTCTCGGCAGCACCGGGATTAACTATGGCTACACCTTC; CDR3aa: CASSLGSTGINYGYTF
v_gene: TRBV7-9; abundance: -; j_gene: TRBJ2-2; d_gene: TRBD2; CDR3nt: TGTGCCAGCAGCTTAGCGGGGAGGGCGAACACCGGGGAGCTGTTTTTT; CDR3aa: CASSLAGRANTGELFF
v_gene: TRBV3-1/TRBV3-2; abundance: -; j_gene: TRBJ1-2; d_gene: -; CDR3nt: TGTGCCAGCAGCCAAGACCCAGGGGCTCTCTATGGCTACACCTTC; CDR3aa: CASSQDPGALYGYTF
v_gene: TRBV4-1; abundance: -; j_gene: TRBJ2-1; d_gene: -; CDR3nt: TGCGCCAGCAGCCAAGATCTCAATGAGCAGTTCTTC; CDR3aa: CASSQDLNEQFF
v_gene: TRBV2; abundance: -; j_gene: TRBJ1-5; d_gene: -; CDR3nt: TGTGCCAGCAGTGACACTTACCGGGAGGGGGACCGAGGGAATCAGCCCCAGCATTTT; CDR3aa: CASSDTYREGDRGNQPQHF
v_gene: TRBV7-9; abundance: -; j_gene: TRBJ2-7; d_gene: TRBD2; CDR3nt: TGTGCCAGCAGCCCACCAGCGGGACTTTCCTACGAGCAGTACTTC; CDR3aa: CASSPPAGLSYEQYF
v_gene: TRBV5-1; abundance: -; j_gene: TRBJ2-1; d_gene: TRBD2; CDR3nt: TGCGCCAGCAGAGAATTAGCGGGGGGTCGGAATGAGCAGTTCTTC; CDR3aa: CASRELAGGRNEQFF
v_gene: TRBV29-1; abundance: -; j_gene: TRBJ1-1; d_gene: -; CDR3nt: TGCAGCGCGGCCTCGAACACTGAAGCTTTCTTT; CDR3aa: CSAASNTEAFF
v_gene: TRBV19; abundance: -; j_gene: TRBJ1-3; d_gene: -; CDR3nt: TGTGCCAGTATTTCATGGGCAGGCTCTGGAAACACCATATATTTT; CDR3aa: CASISWAGSGNTIYF
v_gene: TRBV3-1/TRBV3-2; abundance: -; j_gene: TRBJ1-2; d_gene: TRBD1; CDR3nt: TGTGCCAGCAGTACTGGACAGGGTAGCTATGGCTACACCTTC; CDR3aa: CASSTGQGSYGYTF
v_gene: TRBV29-1; abundance: -; j_gene: TRBJ1-1; d_gene: TRBD1; CDR3nt: TGCAGCGTTGAAGAGGGACAGCGGCGGGCTTTCTTT; CDR3aa: CSVEEGQRRAFF
v_gene: TRBV27; abundance: -; j_gene: TRBJ2-5; d_gene: TRBD1; CDR3nt: TGTGCCAGCAGTTTTCGAGGGGGCCGGGGAGAGACCCAGTACTTC; CDR3aa: CASSFRGGRGETQYF
v_gene: TRBV11-3; abundance: few; j_gene: TRBJ2-3; d_gene: -; CDR3nt: TGTGCCAGCAGCAAAACGGGACAAGTCACAGATACGCAGTATTTT; CDR3aa: CASSKTGQVTDTQYF
v_gene: TRBV6-5; abundance: once; j_gene: TRBJ2-7; d_gene: -; CDR3nt: TGTGCCAGACATAGGACAGCACTAGACGAGCAGTACTTC; CDR3aa: CARHRTALDEQYF